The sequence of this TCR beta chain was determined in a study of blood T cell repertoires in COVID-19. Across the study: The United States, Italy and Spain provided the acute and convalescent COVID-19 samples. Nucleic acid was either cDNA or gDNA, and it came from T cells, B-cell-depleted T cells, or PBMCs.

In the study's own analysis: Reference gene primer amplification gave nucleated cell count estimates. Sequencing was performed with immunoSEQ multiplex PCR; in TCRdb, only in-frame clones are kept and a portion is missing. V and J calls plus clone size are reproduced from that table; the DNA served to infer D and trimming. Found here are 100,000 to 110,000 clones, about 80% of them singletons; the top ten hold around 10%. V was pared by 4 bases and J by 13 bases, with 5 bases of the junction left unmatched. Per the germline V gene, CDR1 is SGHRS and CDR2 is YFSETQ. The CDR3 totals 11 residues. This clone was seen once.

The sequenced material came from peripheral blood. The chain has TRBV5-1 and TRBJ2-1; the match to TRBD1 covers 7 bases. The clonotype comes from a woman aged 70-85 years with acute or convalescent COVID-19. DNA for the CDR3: TGCGCCAGCAGCCTTACAGGGGAACAGTTCTTC. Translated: CASSLTGEQFF.